The 15 T cell receptor delta chains reported below all come from one sample, sequenced in a study of DNA immune sequencing with unique molecular identifiers. All 8 TRDV and 4 TRDJ genes were targeted in 32-plex amplification of genomic DNA. Adapter PCR followed around 3 barcoding PCR cycles that attached a 12-nucleotide UMI. TCRdb re-called clones from the multiplex PCR reads using CATT. The table includes more than 600 delta-chain clones, under 4% detected once. Input material: gamma-delta T cells from PBMCs. All receptors derive from a human donor in good health.

About this clone itself: Only one base separates this from a far larger clonotype, so it likely reflects a read error. This sample also contains other DNA sequences that code for the same CDR3. The gene calls are TRDV2 and TRDJ1; 12 bases match TRDD3. Germline CDR1 and CDR2: GEAIGNYY and EKD. This CDR3 comprises 15 residues. This chain's CDR3 is CACDTLTGGYKELIF. The CDR3 DNA is TGTGCTTGTGACACCCTTACTGGGGGATACAAGGAACTCATCTTT.

Worth noting for this clone: It is likely a read error: a sequence one base away is far more abundant. At the DNA level, this CDR3 is encoded by other sequences in the same sample as well. V and J are TRDV2 and TRDJ1, with TRDD3 matching 12 bases. Germline values: CDR1 GEAIGNYY, CDR2 EKD. The CDR3 spans 15 residues. The CDR3 region is CACDTLTGGYKELIF. CDR3 bases: TGTGCCTGTGACACCCTTACTGGGGGATACAAGGAACTTATCTTT.

This clone was recorded a few times. The amino acid sequence in TCRdb belongs to a much larger clone and departs from this DNA's translation at residue 5, likely a sequencing read error; the sequence shown is translated from the DNA. This chain connects TRDV2 to TRDJ1; D is ambiguous. This CDR3 contains 14 residues. Germline values: CDR1 GEAIGNYY, CDR2 EKD. V lost 3 bases, J lost 0 bases, and 10 bases lay in between. Written as DNA, the CDR3 is TGTGCCTGTGACCGCATTGGGTACACCGATAAACTCATCTTT. Its protein product is CACDRIGYTDKLIF.

By proportion, this clone is large. CDR3 amino acids: CACDTLGTHTDKLIF. CDR3 coding DNA: TGTGCCTGTGACACTCTGGGAACACACACCGATAAACTCATCTTT. V and J are TRDV2 and TRDJ1; D might be TRDD3 (5 bases). This CDR3 spans 15 amino acids. Germline V gene sequence: CDR1 GEAIGNYY, CDR2 EKD. V was cut by 1 base and J by 0 bases, with 11 bases left in between.

Sample share makes this clone large. CDR3 amino acids: CACVGLDGKEGSDKLIF. DNA of the CDR3: TGTGCCTGTGTCGGTCTGGACGGAAAGGAAGGCTCCGATAAACTCATCTTT. V and J are TRDV2 and TRDJ1; the D is unclear. Trimming shortened V by 5 bases and J by 3 bases, and 24 bases separated the two germline ends. Germline CDR1 reads GEAIGNYY; CDR2 reads EKD. The CDR3 is 17 amino acids.

This clone has only a few counts. TCRdb lists the protein of a much larger clone for this DNA, which differs at residue 17, so this is likely a read error; the protein given here is translated from the DNA itself. V is TRDV2 and J is TRDJ1; 9 bases match TRDD3. The germline CDR1 and CDR2 sequences are GEAIGNYY and EKD. The CDR3 consists of 19 residues. The CDR3 reads CACDTVATGGARYTDKHIF. CDR3 bases: TGTGCCTGTGACACCGTCGCGACTGGGGGAGCGCGGTACACCGATAAACACATCTTT.

This clone occurred a few times. The TCRdb protein comes from a much larger clone and disagrees with this DNA's translation at residue 15, likely due to a read error; the protein given here is derived from the DNA. The chain joins TRDV2 to TRDJ1, with TRDD3 matching 9 bases. The CDR3 contains 18 residues. Germline V gene data show CDR1 as GEAIGNYY and CDR2 as EKD. CDR3 in amino acids: CACDTVSILLGDTDILIF. Written as DNA, the CDR3 is TGTGCCTGTGACACCGTTTCGATATTACTGGGGGACACCGATATACTCATCTTT.

The table lists this clone with a few counts. For this DNA, TCRdb reports the protein of a much larger clone, which diverges at residue 5, most likely from a read error; the protein presented here is translated directly from the DNA. The chain couples TRDV2 to TRDJ1, with D hard to call. This CDR3 comprises 14 residues. V lost 3 bases and J lost 0, with 10 bases in between. Per germline, CDR1 GEAIGNYY and CDR2 EKD. The CDR3 loop reads CACDHIGYTDKLIF. As DNA, the CDR3 is TGTGCCTGTGACCACATTGGGTACACCGATAAACTCATCTTT.

By share of the sample, this clone is medium-sized. This chain links TRDV2 with TRDJ1; D unresolved. The CDR3 sequence is 16 residues long. CDR1 is GEAIGNYY and CDR2 is EKD in the germline V gene. V lost 4 bases, J lost 0 bases, and 17 bases lay in between. The CDR3 DNA follows: TGTGCCTGTGATTCTCTCCGAACTGATTACACCGATAAACTCATCTTT. Protein: CACDSLRTDYTDKLIF.

This clone was seen only a few times. The protein held in TCRdb is that of a much larger clone and does not match this DNA's translation at residue 3, likely because of a read error; the protein shown is translated from the DNA. The V gene is TRDV2, the J gene TRDJ2; 9 bases map to TRDD3. Matching the DNA end better, TRDJ1 makes the J call doubtful. CDR3 size: 19 residues. Germline V gene lookup returns CDR1 GEAIGNYY and CDR2 EKD. Written as DNA, the CDR3 is TGTGCCTCTGACCCCATAGCGCTCGGGGGATACCGGGGCACCGATAAACTCATCTTT. It encodes CASDPIALGGYRGTDKLIF.

By sample share, this clone is medium-sized. The rearrangement uses TRDV2 and TRDJ1; D is possibly TRDD3 (6 bases). This CDR3 comprises 19 residues. Germline V gives CDR1 GEAIGNYY, CDR2 EKD. Trimming pared 3 bases from V and 3 bases from J, leaving 28 bases between. CDR3 residues: CACDPLVLTPIREADKLIF. CDR3 coding DNA: TGTGCCTGTGACCCCCTCGTTCTCACCCCGATACGGGAGGCCGATAAACTCATCTTT.

Details on this clone: TCRdb's listed protein matches a much larger clone and diverges from this DNA's translation at residue 2, likely through a read error; the protein shown comes from the DNA. This chain joins TRDV2 and TRDJ1; 9 bases fit TRDD3. This CDR3 region has 19 residues. Germline CDR1 and CDR2: GEAIGNYY and EKD. The CDR3 sequence is CSCDPIALGGYRGTDKLIF. CDR3 nucleotides: TGTTCCTGTGACCCCATAGCGCTCGGGGGATACCGGGGCACCGATAAACTCATCTTT.

Within the sample, this clone is medium-sized. No V segment was called; the J segment is TRDJ1; the listed D gene, TRDD3, was not tested against the DNA. This CDR3 has 19 residues. CDR3 coding DNA: TGTGCCTGTGACACTTTGGGGGCTTGGGGGATACGCGGGGGAGATAAACTCATCTTT. Its translation: CACDTLGAWGIRGGDKLIF.

This clone occurred a few times. TCRdb lists the protein of a much larger clone for this DNA, which differs at residue 17, so this is likely a read error; the protein given here is translated from the DNA itself. The chain joins TRDV2 to TRDJ1; TRDD3 matches at 10 bases. Per germline, CDR1 GEAIGNYY and CDR2 EKD. The CDR3 consists of 19 residues. The CDR3 region is CACDTLGATGGWVSDKFIF. The CDR3 coding sequence is TGTGCCTGTGACACCCTCGGGGCTACTGGGGGATGGGTCTCCGATAAATTCATCTTT.

As to this clone: TCRdb has a much larger clone's protein, which differs at residue 5 from the translation of this DNA, likely because of a read error; what is shown is the protein translated from the DNA. The V gene is TRDV1, the J gene TRDJ1; no firm D call. V dropped 10 bases and J dropped 3 bases, with 6 bases sitting between them. From germline, CDR1 is TSWWSYY and CDR2 QGS. The CDR3 loop spans 10 amino acids. CDR3 coding DNA: TGTGCTCCAAAGTCCGATAAACTCATCTTT. Residues: CAPKSDKLIF.